These 14 T cell receptor beta chains share one sample of origin, sequenced in a study of blood T cell repertoires in COVID-19. Libraries were prepared by immunoSEQ multiplex PCR; TCRdb keeps only in-frame clonotypes and omits some of them. The sample holds approximately 440,000 clones, about 90% seen once. Sample: PBMCs or T cells enriched from blood (not recorded which). All receptors derive from a man between 18 and 29 years old who had recovered from COVID-19.

This clone was found once. The rearrangement joins TRBV5-1 to TRBJ1-2; perhaps TRBD1 as D (6 bases). Germline V CDR1 and CDR2: SGHRS, YFSETQ. Trimming removed 1 base at V and 0 bases at J, with 13 bases between. The CDR3 runs to 16 residues. CDR3 nucleotides: TGCGCCAGCAGCTTGACGACAGGCAAAACTAACTATGGCTACACCTTC. This sequence encodes CASSLTTGKTNYGYTF.

A single count supports this clone. The chain combines TRBV19 with TRBJ2-2, with 8 bases matching TRBD1. The CDR3 contains 17 residues. V gave up 6 bases and J gave up 1 base; unmatched junction bases: 10. CDR1 and CDR2 (germline): LNHDA, SQIVND (reference sequence). The CDR3 sequence: CASSPTRGRVNTGELFF. Written as DNA, the CDR3 is TGTGCCAGTAGCCCGACCAGGGGGCGCGTGAACACCGGGGAGCTGTTTTTT.

CDR3 bases: TGTGCCAGCAGCCAAGATCCCCCCCTAGCGGGCCCCTACAATGAGCAGTTCTTC. Translated, it gives CASSQDPPLAGPYNEQFF. V gene TRBV3-1 (or the pseudogene TRBV3-2) combines with J gene TRBJ2-1; 8 positions match TRBD2. Trimming at V came to 0 bases and at J to 2 bases, leaving 9 bases not matched to a gene. The germline V gene has CDR1 LGHDT and CDR2 YNNKEL (reference sequence). CDR3 length equals 18 residues.

V and J are TRBV6-5 and TRBJ2-2, with 7 bases aligning to TRBD2. Germline CDR1 and CDR2: MNHEY and SVGAGI. There are 15 residues in the CDR3. The V and J ends lost 7 bases and 4 bases, in that order; junction bases with no gene match: 9. The CDR3 here is CASIRASGSTGELFF. The CDR3 nucleotides read TGTGCCAGCATTAGGGCTAGCGGTTCCACCGGGGAGCTGTTTTTT.

The gene calls are TRBV6-5 and TRBJ2-7; the D gene is possibly TRBD1 (6 bases). The germline gives CDR1 MNHEY, CDR2 SVGAGI. The CDR3 covers 15 residues. The V gene lost 6 bases and the J gene lost 2 bases, with 17 bases spanning the gap. The CDR3 DNA reads as TGTGCCAGCAGACCAGGGGTTATGTGGCCCTACGAGCAGTACTTC. As protein: CASRPGVMWPYEQYF.

V usage is TRBV7-2 and J usage is TRBJ1-5, with D unclear. The length of the CDR3 is 15 residues. Germline lookup yields CDR1 SGHTA and CDR2 FQGNSA. The V and J ends lost 5 bases and 1 base respectively, with 12 bases between them. CDR3 protein: CASSVDGRSNQPQHF. The CDR3 coding sequence is TGTGCCAGCAGCGTCGACGGCAGGAGCAATCAGCCCCAGCATTTT.

CDR3 protein: CASSQLSGVLAGYTF. CDR3 DNA sequence: TGCGCCAGCAGCCAGCTCTCCGGGGTCTTGGCTGGCTACACCTTC. The V gene is TRBV4-1, the J gene TRBJ1-2; D gene unclear. Germline CDR1 and CDR2: MGHRA and YSYEKL. This CDR3 comprises 15 residues. V was trimmed by 3 bases and J by 7 bases, leaving 18 bases between them.

The chain links TRBV6-6 to TRBJ1-5; D is undetermined. Germline CDR1 and CDR2: MNHNY and SVGAGI (reference sequence). CDR3 length: 12 amino acids. The V and J ends lost 5 bases and 9 bases respectively, with 11 bases between them. The CDR3 bases are TGTGCCAGCAGTCCCCCGTCGCGGCCCCAGCATTTT. It is translated as CASSPPSRPQHF.

This chain connects TRBV12-3 or TRBV12-4 to TRBJ2-2, with D tentatively TRBD1 (6 bases). The CDR3 spans 13 residues. V dropped 7 bases and J dropped 5 bases, with 11 bases sitting between them. CDR3 loop: CASTAGVTGELFF. The CDR3 DNA reads as TGTGCCAGCACCGCAGGGGTTACCGGGGAGCTGTTTTTT.

This clone was seen only a few times. The chain recombines TRBV10-1 with TRBJ2-1; D perhaps matches TRBD2 (5 bases). The CDR3 has 14 amino acids. V lost 3 bases to trimming and J lost 3 bases, with 9 bases between them. CDR1 is WNHNN, CDR2 SYGVQD, per germline (reference sequence). The CDR3 loop is CASSDSGLYNEQFF. As DNA, the CDR3 is TGCGCCAGCAGTGACAGCGGCCTCTACAATGAGCAGTTCTTC.

V usage is TRBV2 and J usage is TRBJ1-1, with 8 positions matching TRBD1. Germline CDR1 is SNHLY and CDR2 is FYNNEI. The CDR3 consists of 14 residues. V shed 6 bases, J shed 5 bases, and the junction held 8 bases outside the gene matches. The CDR3 reads CASRDREKGTEAFF. Here the CDR3 DNA reads TGTGCCAGCAGGGACAGGGAGAAGGGTACTGAAGCTTTCTTT.

This chain joins TRBV19 and TRBJ1-5; a weak D match, TRBD1 (6 bases). CDR1 and CDR2 from the germline V gene are LNHDA and SQIVND (reference sequence). The ends were cut back, 7 bases at V and 4 bases at J, with 20 bases in the middle. This CDR3 spans 16 amino acids. The CDR3 reads CASTERAGTLNQPQHF. CDR3 DNA sequence: TGTGCCAGTACCGAGCGCGCCGGGACACTTAATCAGCCCCAGCATTTT.

This sequence joins TRBV30 and TRBJ1-4, with D possibly being TRBD1 (6 bases). Germline loops: CDR1 GTSNPN, CDR2 SVGIG (reference sequence). Trimming removed 2 bases at V and 8 bases at J, with 21 bases between. This CDR3 comprises 16 residues. The CDR3 reads CAWSPIAGTMGEKLFF. DNA of the CDR3: TGTGCCTGGAGTCCGATCGCCGGGACAATGGGGGAAAAACTGTTTTTT.

The J gene is TRBJ2-3, the V gene TRBV4-1, with TRBD2 identical over 10 bases. The CDR3 contains 16 residues. J gave up 1 base and V 1 base, and 2 bases lay outside the gene matches. Germline values: CDR1 MGHRA, CDR2 YSYEKL. The CDR3 here is CASSQVLAGGTDTQYF. For the CDR3, the DNA is TGCGCCAGCAGCCAAGTTCTAGCGGGGGGCACAGATACGCAGTATTTT.